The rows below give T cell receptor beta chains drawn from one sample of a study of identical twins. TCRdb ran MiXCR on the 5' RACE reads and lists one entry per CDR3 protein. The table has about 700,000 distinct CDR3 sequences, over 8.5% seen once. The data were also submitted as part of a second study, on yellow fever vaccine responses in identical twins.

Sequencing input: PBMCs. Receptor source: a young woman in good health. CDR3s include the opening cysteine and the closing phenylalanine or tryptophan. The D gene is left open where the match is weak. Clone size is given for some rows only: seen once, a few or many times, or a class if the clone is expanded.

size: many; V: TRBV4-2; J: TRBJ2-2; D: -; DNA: TGTGCCAGCAGCCTCCAGCCCGGGGAGCTGTTTTTT; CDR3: CASSLQPGELFF
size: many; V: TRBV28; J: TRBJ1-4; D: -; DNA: TGTGCCAGCAGTTTAGGGTCAACTAATGAAAAACTGTTTTTT; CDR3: CASSLGSTNEKLFF
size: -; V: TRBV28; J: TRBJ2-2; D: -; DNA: TGTGCCAGCAGTGGCAGCTACGGGGAGCTGTTTTTT; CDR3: CASSGSYGELFF
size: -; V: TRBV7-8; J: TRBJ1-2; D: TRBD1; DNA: TGTGCCAGCAGCTTAGGGGACAGGGAACATGGCTACACCTTC; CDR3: CASSLGDREHGYTF
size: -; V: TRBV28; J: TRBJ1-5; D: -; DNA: TGTGCCAGCAGTTTCAGGGTAGGTCAGCCCCAGCATTTT; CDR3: CASSFRVGQPQHF
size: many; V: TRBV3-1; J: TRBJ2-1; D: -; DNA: TGTGCCAGCAGCCAAGATCGGGGTCTAGATCTGTTCTTC; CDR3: CASSQDRGLDLFF
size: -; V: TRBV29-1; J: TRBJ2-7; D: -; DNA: TGCAGCGTACGACGGGAGACCTACGAGCAGTACTTC; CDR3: CSVRRETYEQYF
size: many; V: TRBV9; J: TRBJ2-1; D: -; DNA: TGTGCCAGCAGCGTAGGGAGGGGGCTAGTCGGCAATGAGCAGTTCTTC; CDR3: CASSVGRGLVGNEQFF
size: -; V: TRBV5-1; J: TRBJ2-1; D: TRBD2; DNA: TGCGCCAGCAGCTTGGGGGCTAGCGGAACCTACAATGAGCAGTTCTTC; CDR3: CASSLGASGTYNEQFF
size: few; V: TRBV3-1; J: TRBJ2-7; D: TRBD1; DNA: TGTGCCAGCAGCCCAGGCGGGACAGGGAACTCCTACGAGCAGTACTTC; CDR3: CASSPGGTGNSYEQYF
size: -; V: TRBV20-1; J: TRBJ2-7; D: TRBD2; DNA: TGCAGTGCTGGCGGGACTAGCGGGAGTTTCTACGAGCAGTACTTC; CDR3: CSAGGTSGSFYEQYF
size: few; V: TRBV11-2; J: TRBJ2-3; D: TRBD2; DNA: TGTGCCAGCAGCTTAATGGGACTAGCGGGGGGCGGAGGAGATACGCAGTATTTT; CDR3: CASSLMGLAGGGGDTQYF
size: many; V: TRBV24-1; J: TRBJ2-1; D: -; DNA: TGTGCCACCAGTGACCCCTCGACGGTGGATGAGCAGTTCTTC; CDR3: CATSDPSTVDEQFF
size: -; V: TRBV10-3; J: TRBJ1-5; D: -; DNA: TGTGCCACCCAGGGGAACAATCAGCCCCAGCATTTT; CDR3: CATQGNNQPQHF
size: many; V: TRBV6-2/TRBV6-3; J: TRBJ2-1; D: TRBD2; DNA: TGTGCCAGCAGTAAACTAGCGGGGGACAATGAGCAGTTCTTC; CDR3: CASSKLAGDNEQFF
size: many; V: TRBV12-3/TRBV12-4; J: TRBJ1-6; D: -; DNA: TGTGCCAGCAGCTTGGGGGCCGATTCACCCCTCCACTTT; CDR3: CASSLGADSPLHF